This TCR beta chain originates from a study of T cell clonality in common variable immunodeficiency. The study's findings and limits: CVID subjects shared fewer TCRbeta clones than healthy controls did. Fewer deletions and N-nucleotide insertions were reportedly seen in common variable immunodeficiency TCR beta sequences.

V lost 4 bases to trimming and J lost 10 bases, with 17 bases between them. The CDR3 runs 15 residues. Germline values: CDR1 SEHNR, CDR2 FQNEAQ (reference sequence). This clone has only a few counts. No antigen is known for it. Read data end 3 residues before the CDR3 end; the end is taken from the germline J gene. The CVID group had about 14 females and 25 to 30 males, mean age about 36. Most patients and controls had Caucasian heritage. This table comes from immunoSEQ multiplex PCR, and its TCRdb copy is limited to in-frame clones, with some not included. Reported are about 21,000 clones, none seen only once; the ten largest carry 2.5% to 3%.

The clonotype comes from a human donor with common variable immunodeficiency. V and J are TRBV7-9 and TRBJ1-6, with a possible D match to TRBD1 (5 bases). The sequenced material came from peripheral blood mononuclear cells. CDR3 bases read: TGTGCCAGCAGCTCCCCGGGACTACCCCGATCACCC. Its protein product is CASSSPGLPRSP. The whole CDR3 sequence reads CASSSPGLPRSPLHF.